This TCR beta chain was captured by sequencing in a study of metastatic and nonmetastatic thyroid tumors. Study context: Repertoire comparison spanned blood and tumor or nodule tissue of malignant and benign thyroid patients.

TCRdb re-called the PCR reads via MiXCR. The data contain about 43,000 clones, 9.5% to 12% of them singletons. All patients were treatment-naive before thyroid surgery. This clone occurred many times. Its antigen is undetermined. General study results and limits: Within blood and tumor, benign nodules reportedly had significantly lower TCR beta diversity than malignant thyroid tumors did.

Germline V gives CDR1 SGHDT, CDR2 YYEEEE. CDR3 length equals 16 residues. The V and J ends lost 4 bases and 3 bases, in that order; junction bases with no gene match: 10. This TCR was sampled from a female donor with papillary thyroid cancer or a benign thyroid nodule (not recorded which). Some clones in this sample may be carry-over from other donors' samples. The chain carries TRBV5-6 and TRBJ2-7; 10 bases are shared with TRBD2. What was sequenced was blood. CDR3 in amino acids: CASSPRILAGFYEQYF. CDR3 DNA: TGTGCCAGCAGCCCACGGATACTAGCGGGATTCTACGAGCAGTACTTC. The entire variable domain, with the rest obtained from reference TRBV5-6 and TRBJ2-7, is as follows: DAGVTQSPTHLIKTRGQQVTLRCSPKSGHDTVSWYQQALGQGPQFIFQYYEEEERQRGNFPDRFSGHQFPNYSSELNVNALLLGDSALYLCASSPRILAGFYEQYFGPGTRLTVT.